Listed here is a single TCR beta chain. Its antigen is not known. This entry comes from a study of CD8+CD57+ T cells in acquired aplastic anemia. Whole-study context: Mean DNA quantity obtained from sorted CD4+ and CD8+ cells was about 3.5 ug. Healthy-donor CD4+ cells averaged roughly 10.8 million reads. Study-wide findings and caveats: Some 30 shared CD8+ CDR3s appeared highly expressed within patients' immunodominant clones. Patients were compared with controls for CD8+ Simpson's diversity, and no significant difference emerged.

Genomic DNA, the template, was used for profiling of the TCR beta VDJ and CDR3. TCRdb used MiXCR to reprocess the reads, holding one entry per CDR3 protein. The table records around 180,000 distinct CDR3 sequences, about 60% of them present only once. There are 15 residues in the CDR3. V dropped 7 bases and J dropped 4 bases, with 19 bases sitting between them. This receptor was taken from a human donor in good health. Sequencing was carried out using sorted CD4+, CD8+, or CD8+CD57+ T cells (not recorded which) from PBMCs. This rearrangement joins TRBV12-3 or TRBV12-4 to TRBJ1-1, with a possible D match to TRBD1 (6 bases). As DNA, the CDR3 is TGTGCCAGCAAAGGGTCGCGGAGGGGGGGCACTGAAGCTTTCTTT. It codes for CASKGSRRGGTEAFF.